This TCR beta chain was recorded in a study of regulatory T cells in long-lasting Graves disease. Study overall: Over 5 years of antithyroid drugs with positive TSH receptor antibodies was taken to mean persistent Graves' disease.

As to time point: persistent/refractory GD, antithyroid drugs over 5 years with positive TRAb. RNA extracted from PBMCs served as the sequencing template. Graves' disease diagnosis used American Thyroid Association guidelines. A volume of about 9.9 milliliters of peripheral blood was collected in EDTA tubes. Through Arm-PCR of CDR3 regions and iRepertoire HTBI primers, TCR beta libraries were built. TCRdb re-derived calls from the multiplex PCR reads in MiXCR, one entry per CDR3 protein. Seen here are 650,000 to 700,000 distinct CDR3 sequences, 25% to 30% observed once, and the top ten hold roughly 40%. With 8 bases removed from V and 4 bases from J, the gap between germline ends came to 14 bases. Germline CDR1 LNHDA, CDR2 SQIVND (reference sequence). This CDR3 spans 13 amino acids.

The receptor was derived from a female donor with Graves disease. The sequencing here drew on peripheral blood mononuclear cells (PBMCs), taken when the disease was refractory, from a patient treated with antithyroid drugs. The genes are TRBV19 and TRBJ1-2; D is perhaps TRBD1 (5 bases). The CDR3 sequence is CASRSTGSYGYTF. CDR3 coding DNA: TGTGCCAGTCGCTCTACAGGTTCCTATGGCTACACCTTC. The whole variable domain, filled in from reference TRBV19 and TRBJ1-2, reads DGGITQSPKYLFRKEGQNVTLSCEQNLNHDAMYWYRQDPGQGLRLIYYSQIVNDFQKGDIAEGYSVSREKKESFPLTVTSAQKNPTAFYLCASRSTGSYGYTFGSGTRLTVV.